This is a list of T cell receptor beta chains from one sample in a study of post-analysis software for immune sequencing data. Each CDR3 protein is one row after TCRdb ran MiXCR on the PCR reads. The sample carries about 820,000 distinct CDR3 sequences, about 57% recorded once. Sequencing was carried out using blood. Receptor source: a girl aged 5-17 years with multiple sclerosis. Each CDR3 is given without its conserved first and last residue. Fields, in order: V gene, CDR3 protein.

v_call: TRBV27; cdr3_aa: ASSLWSQRGGPSEQY
v_call: TRBV12-3/TRBV12-4; cdr3_aa: ASSLGAQNIQY
v_call: TRBV6-1; cdr3_aa: ASSEGDRAADTQY
v_call: TRBV12-3/TRBV12-4; cdr3_aa: ASSLGGNRNQPQY
v_call: TRBV5-1; cdr3_aa: ASSPDRGLGYEQF
v_call: TRBV29-1; cdr3_aa: SVEGQGIINEQY
v_call: TRBV7-7; cdr3_aa: ASSLRGFSNEQF
v_call: TRBV7-9; cdr3_aa: ASSLVMSMGPFLSYEQY
v_call: TRBV7-8; cdr3_aa: ASSPRRSSYEQY
v_call: TRBV27; cdr3_aa: ASSFAPGSSTGELF
v_call: TRBV7-9; cdr3_aa: ASSLAVVTGGGETQY
v_call: TRBV25-1; cdr3_aa: ASSENQVEQF
v_call: TRBV13; cdr3_aa: ASRHGTGAVHEQF
v_call: TRBV29-1; cdr3_aa: SVDFPGTGYNGYT
v_call: TRBV20-1; cdr3_aa: SALQPSGYEQY
v_call: TRBV5-8; cdr3_aa: ASSRLAGEREQY
v_call: TRBV29-1; cdr3_aa: SVELQGLGEQY
v_call: TRBV10-3; cdr3_aa: ATGTDVALRGIDTQY
v_call: TRBV5-1; cdr3_aa: ASSLEPSDRETQY
v_call: TRBV4-2; cdr3_aa: ASSPRQDSNYGYT
v_call: TRBV29-1; cdr3_aa: SVMSQLNEKLF
v_call: TRBV27; cdr3_aa: ASTNDRGYNEQF
v_call: TRBV4-2; cdr3_aa: ASTRDAANYGYT
v_call: TRBV29-1; cdr3_aa: SVKSGTSGAVGEQY
v_call: TRBV25-1; cdr3_aa: ASRDLKDGYT
v_call: TRBV3-1; cdr3_aa: ASSQVNTEAF
v_call: TRBV4-2; cdr3_aa: ASSQEGQDTDTRY
v_call: TRBV5-1; cdr3_aa: ASSQGLENTGEQY
v_call: TRBV5-1; cdr3_aa: ASSQYQAGTVDEQY
v_call: TRBV12-5; cdr3_aa: ASGRAINPPNYGYT
v_call: TRBV7-6; cdr3_aa: ASSLGSGAFQETQY
v_call: TRBV12-3/TRBV12-4; cdr3_aa: ASSTERQAEETQY